This T cell receptor (beta chain) was sequenced in a study of T-cell memory formation after mild COVID-19. This clonotype turned up a few times. Constant-segment-primed 5'RACE gave TCR alpha and TCR beta cDNA libraries with sample barcodes and UMIs. In TCRdb, the 5' RACE reads were re-called with MiXCR into one record per CDR3 protein. This sample has just under 350,000 distinct CDR3 sequences, with under 15% found just once. The CDR3 length is 12 residues. Germline values: CDR1 LNHDA, CDR2 SQIVND (reference sequence). The germline V and J ends were trimmed by 3 bases and 4 bases, with 6 bases remaining between them.

V usage is TRBV19 and J usage is TRBJ1-2; D gene ambiguous. Input material: PBMCs or a T cell subset sorted from them (not recorded which). The source of this sequence is a man between 18 and 29 years old who had mild COVID-19 (a few samples of this study predate the infection). Cell type and time point are not known. The CDR3 bases are TGTGCCAGTAGTATCCGCTCCTATGGCTACACCTTC. Translation gives CASSIRSYGYTF.